A single sample gave rise to the 6 T cell receptor beta chains below, sequenced in a study of shared clonotypes between healthy human individuals. Sequencing used immunoSEQ multiplex PCR; TCRdb keeps in-frame clones, though not all of them. The sample holds over 2 million clones; 95% are singletons and the top ten take 0.13%. The sequenced sample was naive CD4+ T cells sorted from blood. Specified subset: CD45RA+ positively selected. All receptors derive from a man between 18 and 29 years old in good health.

This rearrangement joins TRBV19 to TRBJ2-4; D unclear. CDR1 is LNHDA, CDR2 SQIVND, per germline (reference sequence). V lost 0 bases, J lost 0 bases, and 12 bases lay in between. The CDR3 runs 17 residues. CDR3 nucleotides: TGTGCCAGTAGTATAGAGGCGGCAGGCGTAGCCAAAAACATTCAGTACTTC. It codes for CASSIEAAGVAKNIQYF.

The chain employs TRBV7-2 and TRBJ2-1; D ambiguous. Trimming took 5 bases from V and 0 from J, leaving 14 bases between them. This CDR3 has 16 residues. CDR1 and CDR2 from the germline V gene are SGHTA and FQGNSA. The CDR3 is CASSLETVSSYNEQFF. The CDR3 DNA reads as TGTGCCAGCAGCCTGGAGACTGTTAGCTCCTACAATGAGCAGTTCTTC. Full variable domain (remainder filled in from reference TRBV7-2 and TRBJ2-1): GAGVSQSPSNKVTEKGKDVELRCDPISGHTALYWYRQSLGQGLEFLIYFQGNSAPDKSGLPSDRFSAERTGGSVSTLTIQRTQQEDSAVYLCASSLETVSSYNEQFFGPGTRLTVL.

The chain employs TRBV6-1 and TRBJ2-7, with 7 bases matching TRBD2. The CDR3 sequence is 16 residues long. The ends lost 0 bases at V and 0 bases at J; junction bases unmatched: 5. Germline loops: CDR1 MNHNS, CDR2 SASEGT. The CDR3 nucleotides read TGTGCCAGCAGTGAAGCGCTAGAGCGGGACTCCTACGAGCAGTACTTC. This sequence encodes CASSEALERDSYEQYF.

CDR3 sequence reads: CASSEREGQVEQFF. Here the CDR3 DNA reads TGTGCCAGCAGTGAGCGGGAGGGCCAGGTTGAGCAGTTCTTC. This chain uses TRBV2 with TRBJ2-1, with 9 nucleotides matching TRBD2. V trimming: 3 bases; J trimming: 9 bases; junction bases outside the gene matches: 6. The V gene's germline CDR1 is SNHLY and CDR2 FYNNEI. CDR3 size: 14 residues.

On this clone itself: This may be a read error: a much more frequent sequence differs by one nucleotide. The CDR3 DNA reads TGTGCCTGGGGGAAGGGAAACACCGGGGAGCTGTTTTTT. It codes for CAWGKGNTGELFF. The gene calls are TRBV30 and TRBJ2-2; unclear D gene. Between the trimmed V and J ends, which lost 5 bases and 2 bases, there was a span of 9 bases. This CDR3 is built from 13 residues. The germline V gene encodes CDR1 GTSNPN and CDR2 SVGIG (reference sequence).

The chain joins TRBV6-5 to TRBJ2-2; D is uncertain. Trimming pared 7 bases from V and 4 bases from J, leaving 13 bases between. CDR1 is MNHEY and CDR2 is SVGAGI in the germline V gene. This CDR3 has 14 amino acids. CDR3 sequence: CASIPGQSTGELFF. Written as DNA, the CDR3 is TGTGCCAGCATCCCCGGGCAGAGCACCGGGGAGCTGTTTTTT.